This T cell receptor (beta chain) was sequenced for a study of T cell changes during pregnancy in multiple sclerosis. This clone was detected a few times. Using immunoSEQ multiplex PCR, the repertoire was profiled, and TCRdb retains in-frame clones only, with some absent. The repertoire holds fewer than 85,000 clones, with 90% to 95% as singletons. This receptor was taken from a female donor with multiple sclerosis, enrolled in a pregnancy study. Sample: peripheral blood, taken in the second trimester of pregnancy.

Here the CDR3 DNA reads TGCAGCGTTGGGGCAGGGCGCAATCAGCCCCAGCATTTT. Protein product: CSVGAGRNQPQHF. The J gene is TRBJ1-5, the V gene TRBV29-1; D perhaps matches TRBD1 (5 bases). The V gene lost 4 bases and the J gene lost 2 bases, with 9 bases spanning the gap. This CDR3 region has 13 residues. Germline CDR1 SQVTM, CDR2 ANQGSEA.